This passage covers 26 T cell receptor beta chains from one sample sequenced in a study of regulatory T cells in long-lasting Graves disease. Through Arm-PCR of CDR3 regions and iRepertoire HTBI primers, TCR beta libraries were built. TCRdb re-analysed the multiplex PCR reads in MiXCR, keeping a single row per CDR3 protein. Of more than 350,000 distinct CDR3 sequences listed, roughly a fifth are singletons. Specified time point: persistent/refractory GD, antithyroid drugs over 5 years with positive TRAb. The TCR library used RNA extracted from PBMCs. The starting material was peripheral blood mononuclear cells (PBMCs), obtained when the disease was refractory, from a patient treated with antithyroid drugs. Source of these receptors: a female donor with Graves disease.

Many counts were recorded for this clonotype. The chain employs TRBV7-8 and TRBJ2-5; the D call may be TRBD1 or TRBD2 (6 bases each). The V end was cut by 5 bases, the J end by 4 bases, with 17 bases between. Germline V CDR1 and CDR2: SGHVS, FQNEAQ. This CDR3 has 15 amino acids. CDR3 bases: TGTGCCAGCAGCCCAAAGTTATCGGGGGCAGAGACCCAGTACTTC. Translation gives CASSPKLSGAETQYF.

This clonotype was seen ten or more times. The chain uses TRBV7-9 and TRBJ2-5, with a weak D call TRBD2 (6 bases). Germline V gene data show CDR1 as SEHNR and CDR2 as FQNEAQ (reference sequence). CDR3 length equals 13 residues. With 6 bases removed from V and 2 bases from J, the gap between germline ends came to 10 bases. The DNA of the CDR3 is TGTGCCAGCAGTTTCGCGGGACAAGAGACCCAGTACTTC. This gives the protein CASSFAGQETQYF.

Many counts were recorded for this clonotype. J is TRBJ2-5 and V is TRBV2, with D possibly being TRBD1 (5 bases). The length of the CDR3 is 13 residues. CDR1 and CDR2 (germline): SNHLY, FYNNEI. Deletions cut 8 bases from V and 2 bases from J, with 12 bases between. The DNA for the CDR3 is TGTGCCAGCTGCAGGGATCGGCAAGAGACCCAGTACTTC. As protein: CASCRDRQETQYF.

This chain uses TRBV7-9 with TRBJ2-7; TRBD1 matches at 7 bases. V lost 5 bases to trimming and J lost 9 bases; unmatched junction nucleotides: 13. This CDR3 has 14 amino acids. Germline assignment: CDR1 SEHNR and CDR2 FQNEAQ (reference sequence). Written as DNA, the CDR3 is TGTGCCAGCAGCCAACGGGACAGCCGCGCGGGGCAGTACTTC. Translating it yields CASSQRDSRAGQYF.

This clonotype has a count of ten or more. The chain links TRBV6-1 to TRBJ2-5, with 8 bases fitting TRBD2. J was trimmed by 7 bases and V by 0 bases; bases with no gene match: 10. This CDR3 spans 16 amino acids. The V gene's germline CDR1 is MNHNS and CDR2 SASEGT. The CDR3 is CASSEARTSGPVTQYF. For the CDR3, the DNA is TGTGCCAGCAGTGAAGCGCGAACTAGCGGCCCCGTGACCCAGTACTTC.

This chain connects TRBV19 to TRBJ2-2, with TRBD2 matching 14 bases. J gave up 5 bases and V 4 bases, and 6 bases lay outside the gene matches. Germline CDR1 is LNHDA and CDR2 is SQIVND (reference sequence). This CDR3 comprises 17 residues. Written as DNA, the CDR3 is TGTGCCAGTAGTACCGGACTAGCGGGAGGACCAACCGGGGAGCTGTTTTTT. Translation: CASSTGLAGGPTGELFF.

This clonotype showed up many times. This chain connects TRBV6-1 to TRBJ2-7; D gene ambiguous. Between the trimmed V and J ends, which lost 2 bases and 0 bases, there was a span of 8 bases. This CDR3 comprises 14 residues. Germline V gives CDR1 MNHNS, CDR2 SASEGT. The CDR3 here is CASSERQFSYEQYF. CDR3 sequence (DNA): TGTGCCAGCAGTGAACGGCAGTTCTCCTACGAGCAGTACTTC.

This clonotype was seen a handful of times. The rearrangement uses TRBV6-2 or TRBV6-3 and TRBJ2-5, with D possibly TRBD1 on 6 matching bases. There are 16 residues in the CDR3. V was pared by 2 bases and J by 2 bases, with 15 bases between. Germline V gene data show CDR1 as MNHEY and CDR2 as SVGEGT. The CDR3 coding sequence is TGTGCCAGCAGTTACCGGGACAAACAAATACAAGAGACCCAGTACTTC. Translating it yields CASSYRDKQIQETQYF.

About this clonotype: Being one base from a much bigger clone, this may be a read error. V usage is TRBV13 and J usage is TRBJ2-7; D may be TRBD2 (5 bases). There are 13 residues in the CDR3. CDR1 and CDR2 from the germline V gene are PRHDT and FYEKMQ (reference sequence). CDR3 region: CASSLERTYGQYF. In nucleotides, the CDR3 is TGTGCCAGCAGCTTGGAGCGGACCTACGGGCAGTACTTC.

A few counts support this clonotype. The rearrangement uses TRBV19 and TRBJ1-1, with no clear D. The germline CDR1 and CDR2 sequences are LNHDA and SQIVND (reference sequence). This CDR3 is 11 amino acids long. V was clipped by 3 bases and J by 7 bases, with 6 bases between them. The CDR3 is CASSMGSEAFF. Written as DNA, the CDR3 is TGTGCCAGTAGTATGGGTAGTGAAGCTTTCTTT.

This clonotype was counted a few times. V and J are TRBV19 and TRBJ1-3; possibly TRBD1 for D (5 bases). Germline V gene data show CDR1 as LNHDA and CDR2 as SQIVND (reference sequence). The CDR3 is 16 residues long. V was pared by 9 bases and J by 0 bases, with 18 bases between. Here the CDR3 reads CASTFGGALSGNTIYF. DNA for the CDR3: TGTGCCAGCACCTTTGGAGGGGCTCTCTCTGGAAACACCATATATTTT.

This clonotype was seen at least ten times. The chain carries TRBV15 and TRBJ2-5; perhaps D is TRBD1 or TRBD2 (5 bases each). CDR3 length: 14 residues. The germline V and J ends were trimmed by 4 bases and 5 bases, with 14 bases remaining between them. CDR1 and CDR2 (germline): LNHNV, YYDKDF (reference sequence). The DNA for the CDR3 is TGTGCCACCAGCACTGCCGGGGCGTGGGAGACCCAGTACTTC. Translating it yields CATSTAGAWETQYF. The full variable domain, its missing parts supplied by reference TRBV15 and TRBJ2-5, is DAMVIQNPRYQVTQFGKPVTLSCSQTLNHNVMYWYQQKSSQAPKLLFHYYDKDFNNEADTPDNFQSRRPNTSFCFLDIRSPGLGDTAMYLCATSTAGAWETQYFGPGTRLLVL.

In its sample, this clonotype was seen many times. The chain couples TRBV2 to TRBJ2-7; maybe TRBD2 (5 bases). The CDR3 is 15 amino acids. V dropped 7 bases and J dropped 1 base, with 17 bases sitting between them. Germline assignment: CDR1 SNHLY and CDR2 FYNNEI. The CDR3 spells CASMFRSGTSYEQYF. DNA for the CDR3: TGTGCCAGCATGTTTAGGAGCGGAACTTCCTACGAGCAGTACTTC.

This clonotype turned up a few times. The rearrangement joins TRBV24-1 to TRBJ2-3; no clear D gene. V gave up 0 bases and J gave up 1 base, with 10 bases separating them. This CDR3 is built from 16 residues. Germline values: CDR1 KGHDR, CDR2 SFDVKD. CDR3 region: CATSDLSPLGTDTQYF. Here the CDR3 DNA reads TGTGCCACCAGTGATTTGTCGCCCTTAGGCACAGATACGCAGTATTTT.

This clonotype has ten or more counts. The CDR3 spells CASSDRQNQETQYF. DNA of the CDR3: TGTGCCAGCAGTGACCGACAGAACCAAGAGACCCAGTACTTC. V usage is TRBV6-1 and J usage is TRBJ2-5; the D gene is possibly TRBD1 (5 bases). V lost 3 bases and J lost 0, with 8 bases in between. This CDR3 has 14 amino acids. CDR1 is MNHNS and CDR2 is SASEGT in the germline V gene.

This clonotype showed up many times. This chain links TRBV20-1 with TRBJ2-7, with 11 bases that match TRBD2. CDR3 size: 15 residues. The J segment lost 1 base and the V segment lost 4 bases, leaving 6 bases of the junction unmatched. The germline V gene encodes CDR1 DFQATT and CDR2 SNEGSKA (reference sequence). CDR3 nucleotide sequence: TGCAGTGCTATGAGGACTAGCGGGCCTTCCTACGAGCAGTACTTC. As protein: CSAMRTSGPSYEQYF.

This clonotype was seen at least ten times. This chain connects TRBV20-1 to TRBJ2-7; 9 nucleotides match TRBD2. Trimming at V came to 4 bases and at J to 2 bases, leaving 12 bases not matched to a gene. The CDR3 totals 16 residues. The germline gives CDR1 DFQATT, CDR2 SNEGSKA (reference sequence). The CDR3 sequence: CSATGASGMRAYEQYF. The CDR3 bases are TGCAGTGCTACGGGGGCTAGCGGGATGAGGGCCTACGAGCAGTACTTC.

This clonotype was detected only a few times. The chain couples TRBV7-3 to TRBJ2-2; D not certain. This CDR3 is built from 17 residues. Germline V gene data show CDR1 as SGHTA and CDR2 as FQGTGA. Trimming cost V 5 bases and J 5 bases, with 21 bases left between them. CDR3 residues: CASSPRSRALGTGELFF. CDR3 sequence (DNA): TGTGCCAGCAGCCCCCGGTCACGGGCCCTGGGAACCGGGGAGCTGTTTTTT.

This clonotype was counted ten times or more. The gene calls are TRBV6-2 or TRBV6-3 and TRBJ2-2, with D possibly being TRBD2 (5 bases). Germline CDR1 is MNHEY and CDR2 is SVGEGT. V was pared by 7 bases and J by 0 bases, with 15 bases between. The length of the CDR3 is 16 residues. CDR3 loop: CASNPSSWTNTGELFF. The CDR3 DNA reads TGTGCCAGCAACCCTAGCTCTTGGACGAACACCGGGGAGCTGTTTTTT.

Remarks on this clonotype: Without the conserved terminal phenylalanine or tryptophan, this CDR3 likely stems from a read error. The rearrangement uses TRBV5-5 and TRBJ1-4, with a possible D match to TRBD1 (5 bases). V gave up 2 bases and J gave up 4 bases, with 15 bases separating them. The germline CDR1 and CDR2 sequences are SGHKS and YYEKEE (reference sequence). The CDR3 contains 16 residues. CDR3 protein: CASSFDGGAGNEKLFL. In DNA form, the CDR3 reads TGTGCCAGCAGCTTCGACGGGGGAGCGGGTAATGAAAAACTGTTTCTT.

In its sample, this clonotype was seen many times. The V gene is TRBV6-5, the J gene TRBJ1-5, with 9 bases lining up with TRBD1. With 6 bases clipped from V and 2 bases from J, the junction kept 2 bases outside the gene matches. Germline V gives CDR1 MNHEY, CDR2 SVGAGI. This CDR3 has 14 residues. The CDR3 region is CASSWTGGNQPQHF. CDR3 sequence (DNA): TGTGCCAGCAGCTGGACAGGGGGCAATCAGCCCCAGCATTTT.

This clonotype came up many times. The chain couples TRBV27 to TRBJ1-2; 8 bases fit TRBD1. The J segment lost 7 bases and the V segment lost 8 bases, leaving 15 bases of the junction unmatched. This CDR3 region has 15 residues. The germline V gene encodes CDR1 MNHEY and CDR2 SMNVEV (reference sequence). CDR3 nucleotide sequence: TGTGCCAGCCGGTCAGCTGGACAGGGCCCGGCTGGCTACACCTTC. This translates into CASRSAGQGPAGYTF.

This clonotype has a count of ten or more. This chain joins TRBV7-8 and TRBJ2-7; 9 bases map to TRBD1. The length of the CDR3 is 16 residues. J gave up 1 base and V 6 bases, and 10 bases lay outside the gene matches. Germline V gene data show CDR1 as SGHVS and CDR2 as FQNEAQ. The DNA of the CDR3 is TGTGCCAGCAGTTTCACCGGGACAGGGTCTTCCTACGAGCAGTACTTC. Translated, it gives CASSFTGTGSSYEQYF.

The chain carries TRBV28 and TRBJ2-3; 7 bases fit TRBD2. V lost 6 bases, J lost 0 bases, and 12 bases stayed unmatched. Germline V gene data show CDR1 as MDHEN and CDR2 as SYDVKM. The CDR3 spans 17 residues. CDR3 DNA sequence: TGTGCCAGCAGGCCTACCCCCGGGACTACTAGCACAGATACGCAGTATTTT. The encoded protein is CASRPTPGTTSTDTQYF.

This clonotype has just a few counts. The CDR3 DNA is TGTGCCACCAGTGCTCCTGCAGAGAGGGACAGAACGGGAGAAAAACTGTTTTTT. This codes for CATSAPAERDRTGEKLFF. The chain recombines TRBV24-1 with TRBJ1-4, with TRBD1 matching over 7 bases. Germline trimming cut 5 bases from V and 8 bases from J; bases unmatched to any gene: 19. This CDR3 has 18 amino acids. Germline values: CDR1 KGHDR, CDR2 SFDVKD.

This clonotype was counted ten times or more. The V and J genes are TRBV12-3 or TRBV12-4 and TRBJ2-2; the match to TRBD1 covers 11 bases. Trimming at V came to 5 bases and at J to 6 bases, leaving 2 bases not matched to a gene. This CDR3 region has 14 residues. CDR3 sequence reads: CASSPGQGAGELFF. The CDR3, as DNA: TGTGCCAGCAGTCCGGGACAGGGGGCCGGGGAGCTGTTTTTT.